One and the same sample provided the 17 T cell receptor beta chains below, sequenced in a study of blood T cell repertoires in COVID-19. Only in-frame clones appear in the TCRdb table, and some are missing; sequencing was by immunoSEQ multiplex PCR. Found here are approximately 8,000 clones, about 70% of them singletons; the top ten hold roughly 15%. Sequenced input: peripheral blood. These receptors originate from a human donor in a cohort sampled during active COVID-19.

The chain is built from TRBV10-3 and TRBJ2-6; TRBD1 is a possible D gene (5 bases). This CDR3 is built from 18 residues. Germline V gene lookup returns CDR1 ENHRY and CDR2 SYGVKD. Trimming left V 0 bases short and J 0 bases short, with 12 bases between. The CDR3 DNA reads as TGTGCCATCAGTGAGTCGGGGCAGATGGTCTCTGGGGCCAACGTCCTGACTTTC. It specifies CAISESGQMVSGANVLTF.

The J gene is TRBJ2-1, the V gene TRBV19; possibly TRBD1 for D (5 bases). Trimming stripped 0 bases from V and 0 bases from J, with 12 bases between. The CDR3 has 17 amino acids. From germline, CDR1 is LNHDA and CDR2 SQIVND (reference sequence). In nucleotides, the CDR3 is TGTGCCAGTAGTATAGACTTCAGGGCTAGCTCCTACAATGAGCAGTTCTTC. It translates to CASSIDFRASSYNEQFF.

This chain joins TRBV5-5 and TRBJ2-7; tentatively, D is TRBD1 (5 bases). In germline, CDR1 is SGHKS, CDR2 YYEKEE (reference sequence). Deletions cut 0 bases from V and 5 bases from J, with 9 bases between. The CDR3 extends over 13 amino acids. The CDR3 here is CASSLAGSHEQYF. The CDR3 region has the DNA TGTGCCAGCAGCTTGGCAGGGTCCCACGAGCAGTACTTC.

J is TRBJ1-2 and V is TRBV6-5; no reliable D call. This CDR3 contains 16 residues. Trimming left V 0 bases short and J 3 bases short, with 14 bases between. Germline V gene lookup returns CDR1 MNHEY and CDR2 SVGAGI. DNA for the CDR3: TGTGCCAGCAGTTACTCGAGAACGGGGTGGGACTATGGCTACACCTTC. Its translation is CASSYSRTGWDYGYTF.

The rearrangement links TRBV2 to TRBJ1-4, with 10 nucleotides matching TRBD1. The CDR3 covers 14 residues. Germline V gives CDR1 SNHLY, CDR2 FYNNEI. The V gene end was trimmed by 6 bases and the J gene end by 8 bases; junction bases not matched to a gene: 6. The CDR3 nucleotides read TGTGCCAGCAGGGGGACAGGGGCGGGCGAAAAACTGTTTTTT. Protein product: CASRGTGAGEKLFF. Drawing the rest from reference TRBV2 and TRBJ1-4, the complete variable domain is EPEVTQTPSHQVTQMGQEVILRCVPISNHLYFYWYRQILGQKVEFLVSFYNNEISEKSEIFDDQFSVERPDGSNFTLKIRSTKLEDSAMYFCASRGTGAGEKLFFGSGTQLSVL.

The rearrangement links TRBV6-4 to TRBJ2-2; 7 bases are a match to TRBD1. This CDR3 spans 16 amino acids. Trimming took 2 bases from V and 7 from J; bases not matched to a gene: 10. Germline-derived CDR1 and CDR2 are MRHNA and SNTAGT. Here the CDR3 reads CASSDGTEGQVGELFF. CDR3 bases: TGTGCCAGCAGTGACGGGACAGAGGGCCAGGTCGGGGAGCTGTTTTTT.

This clone has a single count. The gene calls are TRBV9 and TRBJ2-7; the D gene is possibly TRBD2 (5 bases). Germline V CDR1 and CDR2: SGDLS, YYNGEE. CDR3 length: 12 amino acids. The V end was cut by 4 bases, the J end by 6 bases, with 11 bases between. The CDR3 loop reads CASSPSGVEQYF. Here the CDR3 DNA reads TGTGCCAGCAGCCCATCCGGGGTCGAGCAGTACTTC.

This clone is medium-sized in the sample. The chain carries TRBV11-2 and TRBJ2-3; D ambiguous. The germline V gene has CDR1 SGHAT and CDR2 FQNNGV. V dropped 0 bases and J dropped 9 bases, with 7 bases sitting between them. The CDR3 spans 12 residues. The CDR3 region has the DNA TGTGCCAGCAGCTTAGATGGCACCACGCAGTATTTT. Translation gives CASSLDGTTQYF.

J is TRBJ2-1 and V is TRBV10-3, with 7 bases aligning to TRBD2. Germline-derived CDR1 and CDR2 are ENHRY and SYGVKD. This CDR3 has 14 residues. Trimming at V came to 4 bases and at J to 5 bases, leaving 5 bases not matched to a gene. The CDR3 spells CAISVLAGNNEQFF. CDR3 sequence (DNA): TGTGCCATCAGTGTATTAGCGGGCAACAATGAGCAGTTCTTC.

The rearrangement joins TRBV18 to TRBJ2-6; possible D gene TRBD1, 6 bases. The CDR3 covers 17 residues. The V gene lost 0 bases and the J gene lost 2 bases, with 11 bases spanning the gap. Germline loops: CDR1 KGHSH, CDR2 LQKENI. The CDR3 region has the DNA TGTGCCAGCTCACCACCGGGGGCGATGGCTGGGGCCAACGTCCTGACTTTC. It translates to CASSPPGAMAGANVLTF.

Notes on this clone: One junction end disagrees with the germline gene, perhaps due to a read error. The chain couples TRBV6-2 or TRBV6-3 to TRBJ1-5, with a weak D call TRBD1 (5 bases). The germline CDR1 and CDR2 sequences are MNHEY and SVGEGT. The CDR3 covers 15 residues. This CDR3 is CASSNSDRPNQPQHF. CDR3 sequence (DNA): TGTGCCAGCAGTAACTCCGACAGACCCAATCAGCCCCAGCATTTT.

This sequence joins TRBV7-8 and TRBJ1-5; D unclear. Looked up from germline, CDR1 is SGHVS and CDR2 is FQNEAQ. V gave up 1 base and J gave up 4 bases, with 11 bases separating them. The CDR3 consists of 15 residues. This chain's CDR3 is CASSLVAGGNQPQHF. DNA of the CDR3: TGTGCCAGCAGCTTAGTGGCAGGAGGGAATCAGCCCCAGCATTTT. Full variable domain (missing parts from reference TRBV7-8 and TRBJ1-5): GAGVSQSPRYKVAKRGQDVALRCDPISGHVSLFWYQQALGQGPEFLTYFQNEAQLDKSGLPSDRFFAERPEGSVSTLKIQRTQQEDSAVYLCASSLVAGGNQPQHFGDGTRLSIL.

A single count supports this clone. The V call is TRBV7-2, the J call TRBJ1-4; TRBD1 is a possible D gene (5 bases). There are 15 residues in the CDR3. Germline V gene sequence: CDR1 SGHTA, CDR2 FQGNSA. Trimming took 5 bases from V and 2 from J, leaving 12 bases between them. The CDR3 loop is CASSTSQATNEKLFF. Here the CDR3 DNA reads TGTGCCAGCAGCACATCACAGGCGACTAATGAAAAACTGTTTTTT. The whole variable domain, remainder taken from reference TRBV7-2 and TRBJ1-4, is GAGVSQSPSNKVTEKGKDVELRCDPISGHTALYWYRQSLGQGLEFLIYFQGNSAPDKSGLPSDRFSAERTGGSVSTLTIQRTQQEDSAVYLCASSTSQATNEKLFFGSGTQLSVL.

This rearrangement joins TRBV6-5 to TRBJ2-7; D is undetermined. The CDR3 loop spans 14 amino acids. In germline, CDR1 is MNHEY, CDR2 SVGAGI. The V gene lost 6 bases and the J gene lost 0 bases, with 12 bases spanning the gap. The CDR3 nucleotides read TGTGCCAGCAGCAAAACGCTAAGCTCCTACGAGCAGTACTTC. Residues: CASSKTLSSYEQYF.

This chain joins TRBV6-5 and TRBJ2-7; D gene ambiguous. Germline V gives CDR1 MNHEY, CDR2 SVGAGI. Trimming shortened V by 4 bases and J by 6 bases, and 7 bases separated the two germline ends. The CDR3 runs to 11 residues. For the CDR3, the DNA is TGTGCCAGCAGTTCCTTTCTCGAGCAGTACTTC. It encodes CASSSFLEQYF.

This clone appeared a few times. This chain links TRBV7-9 with TRBJ2-7; 10 bases match TRBD2. This CDR3 is built from 16 residues. Germline V gene lookup returns CDR1 SEHNR and CDR2 FQNEAQ (reference sequence). V gave up 7 bases and J gave up 3 bases; unmatched junction bases: 12. The CDR3 coding sequence is TGTGCCAGCAACCCACTAGCGGGACGCTCCAACTACGAGCAGTACTTC. Protein product: CASNPLAGRSNYEQYF. Filled out from reference TRBV7-9 and TRBJ2-7, the complete variable domain reads DTGVSQNPRHKITKRGQNVTFRCDPISEHNRLYWYRQTLGQGPEFLTYFQNEAQLEKSRLLSDRFSAERPKGSFSTLEIQRTEQGDSAMYLCASNPLAGRSNYEQYFGPGTRLTVT.

This clone came up once. The gene calls are TRBV9 and TRBJ2-1, with 11 bases aligning to TRBD2. Germline trimming cut 0 bases from V and 11 bases from J; bases unmatched to any gene: 10. CDR1 is SGDLS and CDR2 is YYNGEE in the germline V gene. The CDR3 consists of 16 residues. CDR3 in amino acids: CASSVGEGSGRAKQFF. In DNA form, the CDR3 reads TGTGCCAGCAGCGTAGGGGAGGGTAGCGGGAGGGCCAAGCAGTTCTTC.